This entry concerns a single T cell receptor beta chain. These data belong to a study of cytomegalovirus exposure and HLA in healthy donors. Vbeta (60) and Jbeta (13) primers were used in the PCR. TCRdb keeps only in-frame clones here, not all; method: immunoSEQ multiplex PCR. The data contain more than 140,000 clones, roughly 79% of them singletons. The germline gives CDR1 SEHNR, CDR2 FQNEAQ (reference sequence). Deletions cut 7 bases from V and 3 bases from J, with 13 bases between. The CDR3 loop spans 13 amino acids. Sequenced sample: PBMCs. This clonotype originated in a woman aged 40 to 55 in good health and CMV-seronegative. This chain joins TRBV7-9 and TRBJ2-7; D is unclear. The CDR3 loop reads CASTHTNSYEQYF. DNA of the CDR3: TGTGCCAGCACCCATACAAACAGCTACGAGCAGTACTTC.